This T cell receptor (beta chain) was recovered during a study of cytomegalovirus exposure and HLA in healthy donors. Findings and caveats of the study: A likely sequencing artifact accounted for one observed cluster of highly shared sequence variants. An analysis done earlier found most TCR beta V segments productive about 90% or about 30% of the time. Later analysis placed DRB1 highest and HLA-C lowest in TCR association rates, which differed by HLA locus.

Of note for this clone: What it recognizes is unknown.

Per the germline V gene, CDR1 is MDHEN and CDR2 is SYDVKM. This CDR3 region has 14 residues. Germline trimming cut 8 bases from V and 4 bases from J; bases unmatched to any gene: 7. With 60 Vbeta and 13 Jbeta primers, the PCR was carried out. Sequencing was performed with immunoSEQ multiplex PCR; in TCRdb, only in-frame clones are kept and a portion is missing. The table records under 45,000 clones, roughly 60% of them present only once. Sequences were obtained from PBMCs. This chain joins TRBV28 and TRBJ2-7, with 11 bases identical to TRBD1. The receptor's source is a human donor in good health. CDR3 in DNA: TGTGCCAGCGGGAACGGACAGGGGGCGTACGAGCAGTACTTC. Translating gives CASGNGQGAYEQYF. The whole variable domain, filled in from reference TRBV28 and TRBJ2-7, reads DVKVTQSSRYLVKRTGEKVFLECVQDMDHENMFWYRQDPGLGLRLIYFSYDVKMKEKGDIPEGYSVSREKKERFSLILESASTNQTSMYLCASGNGQGAYEQYFGPGTRLTVT.